This T cell receptor (beta chain) was retrieved from a study of shared clonotypes between healthy human individuals. Overall study results and limits: Read depth was anticipated to influence clonotype sharing among donors. The four-donor shared clonotypes exceeded non-shared clonotypes in generation probability, with non-shared ones scoring lower.

This CDR3 contains 13 residues. With 3 bases removed from V and 3 bases from J, the gap between germline ends came to 8 bases. Germline CDR1 reads LNHNV; CDR2 reads YYDKDF (reference sequence). The DNA input per sorted-subset replicate PCR was roughly 0.2 ug, corresponding to 25,000 to 30,000 T cell genomes. Here immunoSEQ multiplex PCR was the method, and the copy in TCRdb shows in-frame clones only, minus some. The sample gives about 1 million clones, under 80% of which show up once; roughly 1.4% is in the top ten. About this clone: Its matching antigen is unknown.

This chain joins TRBV15 and TRBJ2-5; no clear D gene. Sequencing was performed on memory CD4+ T cells sorted from blood. Subset here: CD45RA-negative fraction. This clonotype was obtained from a man younger than 30 in good health. CDR3 bases: TGTGCCACCAGCAGTTACAGAAAAGAGACCCAGTACTTC. Translation: CATSSYRKETQYF.